The present T cell receptor (beta chain) was sequenced within a study of vaccination and CD4 T cells after COVID-19. The sample's treatment: roughly ten-day PBMC culture with coronavirus spike peptide pools or control peptides (ViraFEST assay). Peptide pools at around 9.6 ug/ml, together with approximately 10 IU/ml IL-2, were added to cultures of roughly 2 million PBMCs per well. On this clonotype itself: Its cognate antigen is unknown.

CD4+ T cells that had been cultured provided DNA sequenced with the Oncomine TCR Beta short-read assay. The source of extracted genomic DNA was cultured CD4+ T cells. TCRdb processed the PCR reads anew with MiXCR; each CDR3 protein has one entry. The table has 11,000 or so distinct CDR3 sequences, roughly 64% seen once. The germline CDR1 and CDR2 sequences are MNHEY and SVGAGI. The CDR3 extends over 11 amino acids. The V and J ends lost 4 bases and 6 bases respectively, with 4 bases between them. This rearrangement joins TRBV6-5 to TRBJ1-3; D not certain. The receptor comes from a human donor who had recovered from COVID-19. The sequenced sample consisted of CD4+ T cells from blood, cultured in vitro. CDR3 in amino acids: CASSSVNTIYF. The CDR3 DNA follows: TGTGCCAGCAGTTCGGTAAACACCATATATTTT.